Listed here are 6 T cell receptor beta chains from one sample, sequenced in a study of radiotherapy plus CTLA-4 blockade in lung cancer. The method was immunoSEQ multiplex PCR; TCRdb's version includes in-frame clones alone and lacks a portion of them. Among tens of thousands of clones listed, about four fifths were seen once. This material consisted of peripheral blood, taken from a patient treated with radiotherapy plus ipilimumab. The receptors come from a human donor with non-small cell lung cancer who had a complete response to radiotherapy plus ipilimumab.

The chain's CDR3 is CASSMGQGDTGELFF. The CDR3 DNA follows: TGTGCCAGTAGTATGGGGCAAGGGGACACCGGGGAGCTGTTTTTT. V and J are TRBV19 and TRBJ2-2; TRBD1 is a possible D gene (5 bases). The V and J ends lost 3 bases and 3 bases respectively, with 11 bases between them. The CDR3 sequence is 15 residues long. Germline V gives CDR1 LNHDA, CDR2 SQIVND (reference sequence).

The genes are TRBV6-6 and TRBJ2-5; D possibly corresponds to TRBD1 (6 bases). With 5 bases removed from V and 5 bases from J, the gap between germline ends came to 15 bases. Germline CDR1 reads MNHNY; CDR2 reads SVGAGI (reference sequence). There are 14 residues in the CDR3. CDR3 sequence: CASSAGARSETQYF. CDR3 nucleotide sequence: TGTGCCAGCAGTGCAGGGGCGAGAAGTGAGACCCAGTACTTC.

The sample holds a few counts of this clone. This sequence joins TRBV11-2 and TRBJ1-1; D may be TRBD1 (5 bases). Germline loops: CDR1 SGHAT, CDR2 FQNNGV. Trimming left V 4 bases short and J 0 bases short, with 21 bases between. The CDR3 is 18 amino acids. The DNA of the CDR3 is TGTGCCAGCAGCTACCTAAAGGGGCGTCGCAGCATGAACACTGAAGCTTTCTTT. Translating gives CASSYLKGRRSMNTEAFF.

This clone showed up just a few times. The rearrangement links TRBV7-6 to TRBJ2-2, with a possible D match to TRBD1 (6 bases). From germline, CDR1 is SGHVS and CDR2 FNYEAQ. The CDR3 is 15 amino acids. Trimming removed 5 bases from V and 3 bases from J, with 13 bases in between. CDR3: CASSPRGFYTGELFF. The CDR3, as DNA: TGTGCCAGCAGCCCGAGGGGGTTTTACACCGGGGAGCTGTTTTTT. The entire variable domain, with the rest obtained from reference TRBV7-6 and TRBJ2-2, is as follows: GAGVSQSPRYKVTKRGQDVALRCDPISGHVSLYWYRQALGQGPEFLTYFNYEAQQDKSGLPNDRFSAERPEGSISTLTIQRTEQRDSAMYRCASSPRGFYTGELFFGEGSRLTVL.

This clone was detected once. The chain has TRBV7-8 and TRBJ2-5; D is ambiguous. This CDR3 comprises 14 residues. Germline CDR1 SGHVS, CDR2 FQNEAQ. V was trimmed by 5 bases and J by 0 bases, leaving 10 bases between them. The CDR3 region is CASSVNSYQETQYF. In nucleotides, the CDR3 is TGTGCCAGCAGCGTAAACAGTTACCAAGAGACCCAGTACTTC.

The V gene is TRBV27, the J gene TRBJ2-5; no clear D gene. Trimming cost V 8 bases and J 1 base, with 8 bases left between them. Germline loops: CDR1 MNHEY, CDR2 SMNVEV (reference sequence). The CDR3 extends over 12 amino acids. CDR3 DNA: TGTGCCAGCCCCCCTCCCCAAGAGACCCAGTACTTC. It is translated as CASPPPQETQYF.